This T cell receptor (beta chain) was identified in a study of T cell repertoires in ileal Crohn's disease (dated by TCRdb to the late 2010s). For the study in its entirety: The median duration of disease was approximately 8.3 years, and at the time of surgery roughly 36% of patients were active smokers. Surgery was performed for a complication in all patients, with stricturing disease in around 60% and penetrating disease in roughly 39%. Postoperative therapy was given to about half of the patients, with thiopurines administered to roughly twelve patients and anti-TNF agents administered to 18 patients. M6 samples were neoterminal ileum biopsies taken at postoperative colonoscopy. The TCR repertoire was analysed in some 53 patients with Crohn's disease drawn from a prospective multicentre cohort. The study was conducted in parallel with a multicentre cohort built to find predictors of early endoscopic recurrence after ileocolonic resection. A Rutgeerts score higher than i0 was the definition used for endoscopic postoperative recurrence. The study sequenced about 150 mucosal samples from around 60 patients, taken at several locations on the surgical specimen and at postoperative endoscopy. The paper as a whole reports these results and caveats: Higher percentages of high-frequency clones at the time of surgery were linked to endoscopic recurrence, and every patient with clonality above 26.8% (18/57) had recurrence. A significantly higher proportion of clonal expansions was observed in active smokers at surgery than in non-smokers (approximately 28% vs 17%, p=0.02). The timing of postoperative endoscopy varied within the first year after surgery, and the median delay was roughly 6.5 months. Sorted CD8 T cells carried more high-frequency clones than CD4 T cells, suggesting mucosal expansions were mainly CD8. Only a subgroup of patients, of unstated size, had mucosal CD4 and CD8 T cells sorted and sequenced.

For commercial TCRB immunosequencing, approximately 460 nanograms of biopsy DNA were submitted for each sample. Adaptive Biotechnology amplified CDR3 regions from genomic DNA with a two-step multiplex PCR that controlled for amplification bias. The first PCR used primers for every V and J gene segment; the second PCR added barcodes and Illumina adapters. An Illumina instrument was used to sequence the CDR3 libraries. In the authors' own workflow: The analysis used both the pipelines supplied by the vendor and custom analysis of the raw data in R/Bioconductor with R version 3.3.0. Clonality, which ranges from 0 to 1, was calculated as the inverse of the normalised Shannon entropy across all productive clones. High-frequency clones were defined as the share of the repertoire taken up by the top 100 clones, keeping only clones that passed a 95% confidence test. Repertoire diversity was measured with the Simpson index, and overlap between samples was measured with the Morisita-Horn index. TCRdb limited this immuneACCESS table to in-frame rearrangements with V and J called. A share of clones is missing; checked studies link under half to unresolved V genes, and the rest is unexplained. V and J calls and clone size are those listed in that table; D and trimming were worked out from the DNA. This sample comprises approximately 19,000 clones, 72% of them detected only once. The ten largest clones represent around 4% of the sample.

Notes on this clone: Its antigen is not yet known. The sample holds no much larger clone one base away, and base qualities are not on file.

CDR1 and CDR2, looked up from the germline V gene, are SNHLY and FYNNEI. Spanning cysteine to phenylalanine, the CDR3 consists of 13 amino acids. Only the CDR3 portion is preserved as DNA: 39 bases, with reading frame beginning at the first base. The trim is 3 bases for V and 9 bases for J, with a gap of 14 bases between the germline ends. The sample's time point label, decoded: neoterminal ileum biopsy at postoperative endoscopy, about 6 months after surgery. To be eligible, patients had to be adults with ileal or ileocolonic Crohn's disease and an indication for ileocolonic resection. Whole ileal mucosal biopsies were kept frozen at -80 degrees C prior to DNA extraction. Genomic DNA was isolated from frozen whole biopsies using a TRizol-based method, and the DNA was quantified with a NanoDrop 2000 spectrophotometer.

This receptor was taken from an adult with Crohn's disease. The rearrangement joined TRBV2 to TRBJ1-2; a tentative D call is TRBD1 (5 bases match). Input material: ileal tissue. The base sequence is TGTGCCAGCAGTGATACGGGGGGTCGGAGCTACACCTTC. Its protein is CASSDTGGRSYTF.